Shown below are 32 T cell receptor beta chains from a single sample sequenced in a study of cytomegalovirus exposure and HLA in healthy donors. Both 60 Vbeta primers and 13 Jbeta primers went into the PCR. TCRdb keeps only in-frame clones here, not all; method: immunoSEQ multiplex PCR. Of some 210,000 clones listed, about three quarters are singletons. The sequenced sample consisted of PBMCs. These TCRs come from a woman aged 30 to 39 in good health and CMV-seropositive.

In nucleotides, the CDR3 is TGCGCCAGCAGCTCGACAGGGATTAGCGCTGAAGCTTTCTTT. Translating gives CASSSTGISAEAFF. The rearrangement links TRBV5-1 to TRBJ1-1, with 7 bases that match TRBD1. Germline V lookup: CDR1 SGHRS, CDR2 YFSETQ. CDR3 length: 14 amino acids. V dropped 3 bases and J dropped 6; count of bases not matched to a gene: 8.

The CDR3 DNA reads TGTGCCAGCAGGACCATTCGGAGCGGCACAGATACGCAGTATTTT. Translating it yields CASRTIRSGTDTQYF. This sequence joins TRBV6-6 and TRBJ2-3, with D hard to call. Trimming removed 6 bases at V and 1 base at J, with 14 bases between. The germline V gene encodes CDR1 MNHNY and CDR2 SVGAGI (reference sequence). CDR3 length: 15 residues.

The J gene is TRBJ2-7, the V gene TRBV28; 8 positions agree with TRBD2. The CDR3 loop spans 14 amino acids. After removal of 5 bases from V and 4 bases from J, the junction contained 7 bases not matched to a gene. Germline-derived CDR1 and CDR2 are MDHEN and SYDVKM. The CDR3 nucleotides read TGTGCCAGCAGTCGGGCGGGAGGCGGGTACGAGCAGTACTTC. Amino acids: CASSRAGGGYEQYF.

The chain recombines TRBV12-5 with TRBJ2-5; a weak D match, TRBD2 (7 bases). Trimming left V 6 bases short and J 5 bases short, with 16 bases between. Germline loops: CDR1 LGHNT, CDR2 FRNRAP. This CDR3 comprises 14 residues. Here the CDR3 DNA reads TGTGCTAGTGGCCACGGGGGGCGCTCGGAGACCCAGTACTTC. Its protein is CASGHGGRSETQYF.

The rearrangement joins TRBV18 to TRBJ2-7, with a possible D match to TRBD2 (6 bases). The length of the CDR3 is 15 residues. Per the germline V gene, CDR1 is KGHSH and CDR2 is LQKENI. Trimming left V 4 bases short and J 6 bases short, with 19 bases between. This CDR3 reads CASSLEGRGSGEQYF. CDR3 DNA sequence: TGTGCCAGCTCACTAGAAGGGCGGGGATCGGGCGAGCAGTACTTC.

This chain links TRBV7-2 with TRBJ1-3; possibly TRBD1 for D (5 bases). V was cut by 2 bases and J by 0 bases, with 8 bases left in between. Germline CDR1 reads SGHTA; CDR2 reads FQGNSA. The CDR3 is 15 residues long. The DNA of the CDR3 is TGTGCCAGCAGCTTACAGGGCCTCTCTGGAAACACCATATATTTT. Translation gives CASSLQGLSGNTIYF.

The V call is TRBV4-1, the J call TRBJ2-3, with 13 bases fitting TRBD2. After removal of 5 bases from V and 3 bases from J, the junction contained 5 bases not matched to a gene. The CDR3 is made up of 16 amino acids. The germline gives CDR1 MGHRA, CDR2 YSYEKL. The CDR3 loop reads CASSTGLAGVTDTQYF. The CDR3, as DNA: TGCGCCAGCAGCACCGGACTAGCGGGAGTGACAGATACGCAGTATTTT.

The CDR3 DNA follows: TGTGCCAGCAGCTTAGATTCCGCTAGCGGGCAAGAGACCCAGTACTTC. This encodes CASSLDSASGQETQYF. The chain is built from TRBV7-2 and TRBJ2-5; the match to TRBD2 covers 8 bases. V lost 1 base to trimming and J lost 2 bases; unmatched junction nucleotides: 6. CDR3 length equals 16 residues. Germline CDR1 reads SGHTA; CDR2 reads FQGNSA.

V and J are TRBV28 and TRBJ1-2, with D perhaps TRBD1 (6 bases). The V gene's germline CDR1 is MDHEN and CDR2 SYDVKM. V lost 7 bases to trimming and J lost 7 bases, with 19 bases between them. This CDR3 comprises 14 residues. Here the CDR3 reads CASTDLGTFPGYTF. The CDR3 nucleotides are TGTGCCAGCACCGACCTCGGGACATTTCCTGGCTACACCTTC.

The V call is TRBV10-3, the J call TRBJ2-7; 7 bases align to TRBD2. The CDR3 runs to 13 residues. V dropped 6 bases and J dropped 2; count of bases not matched to a gene: 4. Germline V CDR1 and CDR2: ENHRY, SYGVKD. This CDR3 reads CAIRPGLPYEQYF. CDR3 DNA: TGTGCCATCAGGCCGGGACTACCCTACGAGCAGTACTTC.

V is TRBV2 and J is TRBJ1-1; the match to TRBD1 covers 8 bases. Trimming cost V 6 bases and J 2 bases; bases outside gene matches: 2. The CDR3 runs 13 residues. CDR1 is SNHLY and CDR2 is FYNNEI in the germline V gene. This CDR3 is CASRDRENTEAFF. The DNA of the CDR3 is TGTGCCAGCAGGGACAGGGAAAACACTGAAGCTTTCTTT.

The chain has TRBV5-1 and TRBJ2-5; 8 bases match TRBD2. J lost 1 base, V lost 4 bases, and 9 bases had no gene match. The germline V gene encodes CDR1 SGHRS and CDR2 YFSETQ. The CDR3 consists of 16 residues. The CDR3 loop reads CASSTPSGGVQETQYF. The CDR3 DNA sequence: TGCGCCAGCAGCACGCCAAGCGGGGGTGTCCAAGAGACCCAGTACTTC.

The chain joins TRBV14 to TRBJ1-2, with 10 bases identical to TRBD1. V dropped 3 bases and J dropped 6; count of bases not matched to a gene: 4. This CDR3 is 14 amino acids long. The germline gives CDR1 SGHDN, CDR2 FVKESK. This chain's CDR3 is CASSQTDRGHGYTF. The CDR3 DNA reads TGTGCCAGCAGCCAGACAGACAGGGGGCATGGCTACACCTTC.

The chain employs TRBV18 and TRBJ1-5, with D uncertain. The CDR3 extends over 14 amino acids. The V end was cut by 2 bases, the J end by 5 bases, with 10 bases between. Germline V gene lookup returns CDR1 KGHSH and CDR2 LQKENI. For the CDR3, the DNA is TGTGCCAGCTCACCATCTGGCAGTTATCAGCCCCAGCATTTT. This translates into CASSPSGSYQPQHF.

This chain joins TRBV18 and TRBJ2-7, with a weak D call TRBD2 (6 bases). From germline, CDR1 is KGHSH and CDR2 LQKENI. V lost 1 base and J lost 5, with 12 bases in between. This CDR3 region has 14 residues. The DNA of the CDR3 is TGTGCCAGCTCACCACGAACGGAGGGCCACGAGCAGTACTTC. It specifies CASSPRTEGHEQYF.

J is TRBJ2-2 and V is TRBV10-1, with 10 bases identical to TRBD2. CDR1 is WNHNN, CDR2 SYGVQD, per germline (reference sequence). The CDR3 covers 23 residues. Trimming cost V 1 base and J 3 bases; bases outside gene matches: 23. CDR3 bases: TGCGCCAGCAGTGAGTTACGAAGACGACAGGTTTCATGTAGCGGGAGGCACACCGGGGAGCTGTTTTTT. Translated, it gives CASSELRRRQVSCSGRHTGELFF.

V usage is TRBV28 and J usage is TRBJ2-7; 9 bases align to TRBD1. Germline V gene data show CDR1 as MDHEN and CDR2 as SYDVKM. The CDR3 runs to 15 residues. The V gene end was trimmed by 7 bases and the J gene end by 4 bases; junction bases not matched to a gene: 11. CDR3 sequence (DNA): TGTGCCAGCACCGTTCACGCGGGGACAGGGTACGAGCAGTACTTC. Its translation: CASTVHAGTGYEQYF.

The V and J genes are TRBV6-6 and TRBJ2-7, with TRBD1 matching 10 bases. Trimming took 2 bases from V and 4 from J; bases not matched to a gene: 8. This CDR3 spans 16 amino acids. Germline CDR1 MNHNY, CDR2 SVGAGI (reference sequence). As DNA, the CDR3 is TGTGCCAGCAGTTACCCGGGGGGGACAGGGGAATACGAGCAGTACTTC. Its translation: CASSYPGGTGEYEQYF.

The chain couples TRBV6-5 to TRBJ1-2; TRBD1 agrees at 9 bases. This CDR3 region has 14 residues. J gave up 6 bases and V 2 bases, and 4 bases lay outside the gene matches. Germline CDR1 MNHEY, CDR2 SVGAGI. The DNA for the CDR3 is TGTGCCAGCAGTTACCTAGGACAGGGGAATGGCTACACCTTC. Protein: CASSYLGQGNGYTF.

The rearrangement joins TRBV15 to TRBJ1-2, with 7 bases matching TRBD1. Per the germline V gene, CDR1 is LNHNV and CDR2 is YYDKDF (reference sequence). Trimming cost V 0 bases and J 0 bases; bases outside gene matches: 4. The CDR3 has 16 residues. CDR3 DNA: TGTGCCACCAGCAGAGATCGGGGACAGCCTAACTATGGCTACACCTTC. The encoded protein is CATSRDRGQPNYGYTF.

This chain uses TRBV28 with TRBJ2-3, with 13 bases fitting TRBD2. Germline loops: CDR1 MDHEN, CDR2 SYDVKM. Trimming at V came to 5 bases and at J to 2 bases, leaving 4 bases not matched to a gene. The CDR3 is 16 residues long. The CDR3 nucleotides read TGTGCCAGCAGTCCACTAGCGGGGGGGTACACAGATACGCAGTATTTT. Protein product: CASSPLAGGYTDTQYF.

This sequence joins TRBV5-1 and TRBJ2-5, with D tentatively TRBD1 (6 bases). The CDR3 spans 16 residues. The germline V gene encodes CDR1 SGHRS and CDR2 YFSETQ. Trimming shortened V by 3 bases and J by 5 bases, and 20 bases separated the two germline ends. CDR3 region: CASSSNPQGPTETQYF. The CDR3 nucleotides are TGCGCCAGCAGCTCGAACCCCCAGGGGCCTACTGAGACCCAGTACTTC.

In this sample, this clone turned up a few times. This chain joins TRBV11-2 and TRBJ2-1, with D perhaps matching TRBD2 (6 bases). The CDR3 sequence is 16 residues long. Trimming stripped 4 bases from V and 6 bases from J, with 19 bases between. The V gene's germline CDR1 is SGHAT and CDR2 FQNNGV. The CDR3 here is CASSSGLFGPSNEQFF. Here the CDR3 DNA reads TGTGCCAGCAGCTCGGGACTTTTCGGACCTTCCAATGAGCAGTTCTTC.

The chain employs TRBV5-1 and TRBJ2-5; 8 bases line up with TRBD2. The CDR3 totals 15 residues. Germline V gene data show CDR1 as SGHRS and CDR2 as YFSETQ. With 5 bases clipped from V and 1 base from J, the junction kept 7 bases outside the gene matches. This chain's CDR3 is CASSGSGGFQETQYF. The CDR3 DNA is TGCGCCAGCAGTGGATCGGGAGGGTTCCAAGAGACCCAGTACTTC.

CDR3 nucleotides: TGTGCCATCAGGAGCTCGACAGCGTTCTCTGGAAACACCATATATTTT. This codes for CAIRSSTAFSGNTIYF. This rearrangement joins TRBV10-3 to TRBJ1-3, with D perhaps matching TRBD1 (5 bases). Looked up from germline, CDR1 is ENHRY and CDR2 is SYGVKD. With 6 bases removed from V and 0 bases from J, the gap between germline ends came to 15 bases. The CDR3 is 16 residues long.

The rearrangement uses TRBV11-2 and TRBJ2-7; D gene unclear. Germline values: CDR1 SGHAT, CDR2 FQNNGV. The CDR3 is 14 residues long. Trimming pared 9 bases from V and 0 bases from J, leaving 15 bases between. The CDR3 DNA sequence: TGTGCCAGTAAATTTATTAGGAGCTCCTACGAGCAGTACTTC. It encodes CASKFIRSSYEQYF.

This rearrangement joins TRBV5-1 to TRBJ2-5; 8 nucleotides line up with TRBD2. Germline V gene data show CDR1 as SGHRS and CDR2 as YFSETQ. After removal of 0 bases from V and 4 bases from J, the junction contained 5 bases not matched to a gene. The CDR3 covers 15 residues. CDR3 DNA: TGCGCCAGCAGCTTGGCCGGGGGGGCAGGAGAGACCCAGTACTTC. Translated: CASSLAGGAGETQYF.

This clone has more than one count but fewer than ten. The chain is built from TRBV2 and TRBJ2-2; 8 bases fit TRBD2. Germline V gene data show CDR1 as SNHLY and CDR2 as FYNNEI. V lost 4 bases, J lost 6 bases, and 4 bases stayed unmatched. This CDR3 spans 14 amino acids. The CDR3 DNA is TGTGCCAGCAGTGGAGGGACTAGGGCCGGGGAGCTGTTTTTT. It codes for CASSGGTRAGELFF.

The CDR3 coding sequence is TGCGCCAGCAGCCAGGGGCGAGCGGGAGGTACCTACGAGCAGTACTTC. Translated, it gives CASSQGRAGGTYEQYF. The gene calls are TRBV5-1 and TRBJ2-7; TRBD2 matches at 9 bases. The germline CDR1 and CDR2 sequences are SGHRS and YFSETQ. Unmatched junction bases numbered 10, after V lost 4 bases and J lost 2 bases. CDR3 size: 16 residues. The full variable domain, its missing parts supplied by reference TRBV5-1 and TRBJ2-7, is KAGVTQTPRYLIKTRGQQVTLSCSPISGHRSVSWYQQTPGQGLQFLFEYFSETQRNKGNFPGRFSGRQFSNSRSEMNVSTLELGDSALYLCASSQGRAGGTYEQYFGPGTRLTVT.

The chain is built from TRBV5-1 and TRBJ2-3; 11 positions agree with TRBD2. After removal of 0 bases from V and 6 bases from J, the junction contained 6 bases not matched to a gene. Per the germline V gene, CDR1 is SGHRS and CDR2 is YFSETQ. The CDR3 runs 16 residues. CDR3 loop: CASSLGVAGGKDTQYF. The CDR3 DNA sequence: TGCGCCAGCAGCTTGGGGGTAGCGGGGGGGAAGGATACGCAGTATTTT.

This clone was found once. This chain uses TRBV2 with TRBJ2-3, with 10 positions matching TRBD2. The germline CDR1 and CDR2 sequences are SNHLY and FYNNEI. Trimming at V came to 8 bases and at J to 1 base, leaving 6 bases not matched to a gene. CDR3 size: 15 residues. The CDR3 loop is CASRLGTSGTDTQYF. The CDR3 nucleotides read TGTGCCAGCCGACTCGGGACTAGCGGCACAGATACGCAGTATTTT.

As DNA, the CDR3 is TGTGCCAGCTCACCACAGCAAAATGCGAACACCGGGGAGCTGTTTTTT. This encodes CASSPQQNANTGELFF. The chain recombines TRBV18 with TRBJ2-2; D gene unclear. V lost 1 base and J lost 0, with 9 bases in between. The germline gives CDR1 KGHSH, CDR2 LQKENI. There are 16 residues in the CDR3.